This note documents a single T cell receptor (beta chain) sequence. Germline V lookup: CDR1 ENHRY, CDR2 SYGVKD. This CDR3 contains 16 residues. J was trimmed by 4 bases and V by 3 bases; bases with no gene match: 11. The sample comes from a study of blood T cell repertoires in COVID-19. Turning to the study itself: In each case, the material was cDNA or gDNA derived from T cells, B-cell-depleted T cells, or PBMCs.

Original methodology: The assay estimated nucleated cells by amplifying reference gene primers. Assay used: immunoSEQ multiplex PCR; TCRdb lists only in-frame clones, some missing. V, J and clone size are taken as reported in that table, and D and trimming were inferred from the DNA itself. The sample shows about 230,000 clones, about nine tenths of them seen only once. Adults between about 18 and 89 years of age took part from 24 US areas. Participant-reported clinical history was the basis for cohort assignment. The specimen was PBMCs or T cells enriched from blood (not recorded which). The receptor was isolated from a woman in her 30s with acute COVID-19. The chain uses TRBV10-3 and TRBJ2-5, with TRBD2 identical over 7 bases. The CDR3 bases are TGTGCCATCAGTGAAGGGCAGCGGGGCCCTTCAGAGACCCAGTACTTC. Translation: CAISEGQRGPSETQYF.